The 22 T cell receptor beta chains given below trace back to one sample, sequenced in a study of blood T cell repertoires in COVID-19. TCRdb keeps only in-frame clones here, not all; method: immunoSEQ multiplex PCR. The table records 150,000 or so clones, about 83% of them present only once. The sequenced sample was peripheral blood. Receptor source: a woman aged 70 to 79 with COVID-19, enrolled during active disease.

A single count supports this clone. The rearrangement uses TRBV5-1 and TRBJ1-1; 8 nucleotides match TRBD1. Trimming removed 4 bases from V and 6 bases from J; junction bases left unmatched: 8. CDR1 is SGHRS, CDR2 YFSETQ, per germline. This CDR3 contains 14 residues. CDR3 in amino acids: CASSLGQGDSEAFF. The CDR3 nucleotides read TGCGCCAGCAGCCTTGGACAGGGCGACTCTGAAGCTTTCTTT. Together with reference TRBV5-1 and TRBJ1-1, the CDR3 gives the full variable domain: KAGVTQTPRYLIKTRGQQVTLSCSPISGHRSVSWYQQTPGQGLQFLFEYFSETQRNKGNFPGRFSGRQFSNSRSEMNVSTLELGDSALYLCASSLGQGDSEAFFGQGTRLTVV.

V gene TRBV7-9 combines with J gene TRBJ2-1; unclear D gene. Trimming removed 5 bases at V and 6 bases at J, with 17 bases between. Germline V CDR1 and CDR2: SEHNR, FQNEAQ (reference sequence). The CDR3 runs 15 residues. The CDR3 DNA follows: TGTGCCAGCAGCCGCTATCTCGAGCCTATCAATGAGCAGTTCTTC. Translation: CASSRYLEPINEQFF. The whole variable domain, filled in from reference TRBV7-9 and TRBJ2-1, reads DTGVSQNPRHKITKRGQNVTFRCDPISEHNRLYWYRQTLGQGPEFLTYFQNEAQLEKSRLLSDRFSAERPKGSFSTLEIQRTEQGDSAMYLCASSRYLEPINEQFFGPGTRLTVL.

The chain employs TRBV19 and TRBJ2-2, with TRBD1 as a possible D gene (6 bases). The CDR3 length is 16 residues. The germline V gene has CDR1 LNHDA and CDR2 SQIVND (reference sequence). Deletions cut 9 bases from V and 5 bases from J, with 22 bases between. The DNA of the CDR3 is TGTGCCAGCTCACCCCCCGGGACACACCTAACCGGGGAGCTGTTTTTT. Translated, it gives CASSPPGTHLTGELFF. The full variable domain, completed using reference TRBV19 and TRBJ2-2, is DGGITQSPKYLFRKEGQNVTLSCEQNLNHDAMYWYRQDPGQGLRLIYYSQIVNDFQKGDIAEGYSVSREKKESFPLTVTSAQKNPTAFYLCASSPPGTHLTGELFFGEGSRLTVL.

The chain couples TRBV11-3 to TRBJ2-7; D is possibly TRBD1 (6 bases). CDR3 length equals 14 residues. Germline assignment: CDR1 SGHNT and CDR2 YENEEA. The V and J ends lost 1 base and 2 bases respectively, with 9 bases between them. CDR3 sequence reads: CASSLGRGPYEQYF. CDR3 DNA sequence: TGTGCCAGCAGCTTAGGCAGGGGCCCCTACGAGCAGTACTTC.

The chain carries TRBV24-1 and TRBJ1-2; D is perhaps TRBD1 (5 bases). The CDR3 extends over 13 amino acids. V was pared by 9 bases and J by 6 bases, with 16 bases between. Per germline, CDR1 KGHDR and CDR2 SFDVKD. The CDR3: CATSTGGNHGYTF. DNA of the CDR3: TGTGCCACCTCTACGGGGGGGAATCATGGCTACACCTTC.

This clone was picked up a small number of times. This chain uses TRBV9 with TRBJ1-4; 9 nucleotides match TRBD1. This CDR3 comprises 18 residues. CDR1 is SGDLS and CDR2 is YYNGEE in the germline V gene. V gave up 0 bases and J gave up 3 bases; unmatched junction bases: 9. CDR3 in amino acids: CASSVGLLRQGANEKLFF. DNA for the CDR3: TGTGCCAGCAGCGTAGGACTCCTTCGACAGGGGGCTAATGAAAAACTGTTTTTT.

V gene TRBV7-6 combines with J gene TRBJ1-4, with a possible D match to TRBD1 (6 bases). Germline CDR1 and CDR2: SGHVS and FNYEAQ. Between the trimmed V and J ends, which lost 1 base and 4 bases, there was a span of 13 bases. There are 16 residues in the CDR3. The CDR3 DNA follows: TGTGCCAGCAGCTTAGGTCCGACAGGAAATAATGAAAAACTGTTTTTT. The encoded protein is CASSLGPTGNNEKLFF.

This chain uses TRBV19 with TRBJ1-6; no definite D call. The CDR3 extends over 14 amino acids. Germline CDR1 is LNHDA and CDR2 is SQIVND (reference sequence). The V gene lost 5 bases and the J gene lost 11 bases, with 16 bases spanning the gap. CDR3 DNA sequence: TGTGCCAGTAGTCCCCGCGGGTCGGAAGCACCCCTCCACTTT. Its protein product is CASSPRGSEAPLHF.

The chain uses TRBV5-1 and TRBJ2-2, with TRBD2 matching 8 bases. Germline CDR1 is SGHRS and CDR2 is YFSETQ. This CDR3 has 14 residues. Unmatched junction bases numbered 4, after V lost 4 bases and J lost 5 bases. CDR3 in amino acids: CASSPGTSTGELFF. CDR3 coding DNA: TGCGCCAGCAGCCCCGGGACTAGTACCGGGGAGCTGTTTTTT. The variable domain in full, completed from reference TRBV5-1 and TRBJ2-2, reads KAGVTQTPRYLIKTRGQQVTLSCSPISGHRSVSWYQQTPGQGLQFLFEYFSETQRNKGNFPGRFSGRQFSNSRSEMNVSTLELGDSALYLCASSPGTSTGELFFGEGSRLTVL.

V gene TRBV3-1 (or the pseudogene TRBV3-2) combines with J gene TRBJ2-5, with 11 bases lining up with TRBD2. The V segment lost 2 bases and the J segment 5 bases; nucleotides outside the gene matches: 4. The CDR3 sequence is 15 residues long. Germline V gene sequence: CDR1 LGHDT, CDR2 YNNKEL (reference sequence). CDR3 amino acids: CASSQPGLAVETQYF. CDR3 bases: TGTGCCAGCAGCCAACCGGGACTAGCGGTCGAGACCCAGTACTTC.

The chain links TRBV9 to TRBJ1-5, with a possible D match to TRBD1 (5 bases). V was clipped by 5 bases and J by 5 bases, with 17 bases between them. Germline CDR1 and CDR2: SGDLS and YYNGEE. CDR3 length: 15 residues. CDR3 bases: TGTGCCAGCAGAGATCATCAGGGCGGCCATCAGCCCCAGCATTTT. Translation gives CASRDHQGGHQPQHF.

In this sample, this clone turned up a few times. This sequence joins TRBV28 and TRBJ1-4; D is perhaps TRBD1 (6 bases). CDR3 length equals 16 residues. V was shortened by 6 bases and J by 8 bases, with 22 bases between the two germline ends. Looked up from germline, CDR1 is MDHEN and CDR2 is SYDVKM. CDR3 residues: CASRTSDRRSLEKLFF. For the CDR3, the DNA is TGTGCCAGCAGAACCTCTGACAGGCGTTCACTCGAAAAACTGTTTTTT.

V usage is TRBV9 and J usage is TRBJ1-4; 12 bases are a match to TRBD1. This CDR3 is built from 14 residues. From germline, CDR1 is SGDLS and CDR2 YYNGEE. V trimming: 3 bases; J trimming: 9 bases; junction bases outside the gene matches: 3. CDR3 sequence (DNA): TGTGCCAGCAGCGCCCGGGACAGGGGGCAAAAACTGTTTTTT. It specifies CASSARDRGQKLFF.

The chain recombines TRBV29-1 with TRBJ1-1; D may be TRBD1 (5 bases). The CDR3 contains 12 residues. With 4 bases removed from V and 4 bases from J, the gap between germline ends came to 10 bases. CDR1 is SQVTM, CDR2 ANQGSEA, per germline. The CDR3 sequence is CSVGQSTTEAFF. The CDR3 DNA follows: TGCAGCGTTGGACAGAGCACCACTGAAGCTTTCTTT. The complete variable domain, with remaining parts taken from reference TRBV29-1 and TRBJ1-1, reads SAVISQKPSRDICQRGTSLTIQCQVDSQVTMMFWYRQQPGQSLTLIATANQGSEATYESGFVIDKFPISRPNLTFSTLTVSNMSPEDSSIYLCSVGQSTTEAFFGQGTRLTVV.

This sequence joins TRBV18 and TRBJ1-2; possible D gene TRBD1, 6 bases. Trimming removed 4 bases from V and 3 bases from J, with 15 bases in between. The V gene's germline CDR1 is KGHSH and CDR2 LQKENI. This CDR3 is 15 amino acids long. CDR3 sequence (DNA): TGTGCCAGCTCACTACAGGGAGGGCTTGACTATGGCTACACCTTC. Its translation: CASSLQGGLDYGYTF.

The chain carries TRBV19 and TRBJ1-5, with a tentative D call TRBD1 (6 bases). Per germline, CDR1 LNHDA and CDR2 SQIVND (reference sequence). The V gene lost 7 bases and the J gene lost 5 bases, with 18 bases spanning the gap. This CDR3 comprises 15 residues. The DNA of the CDR3 is TGTGCCAGTATCGGCGGACAGCGGGGCCATCAGCCCCAGCATTTT. Protein sequence: CASIGGQRGHQPQHF.

The CDR3 loop is CASRAGRRSSEGDTF. CDR3 DNA: TGTGCCAGCAGGGCGGGACGAAGGTCGTCGGAAGGCGACACCTTC. The genes are TRBV27 and TRBJ1-2; TRBD1 is a possible D gene (5 bases). V was pared by 6 bases and J by 12 bases, with 26 bases between. CDR1 MNHEY and CDR2 SMNVEV come from the germline V gene (reference sequence). The CDR3 totals 15 residues.

In this sample, this clone turned up a few times. The chain uses TRBV5-6 and TRBJ1-4; D gene unclear. The V gene lost 0 bases and the J gene lost 6 bases, with 6 bases spanning the gap. Germline V lookup: CDR1 SGHDT, CDR2 YYEEEE. The CDR3 is made up of 13 amino acids. In DNA, the CDR3 is TGTGCCAGCAGCTTGGCCACTTATGAAAAACTGTTTTTT. It translates to CASSLATYEKLFF.

As concerns this clone: Other nucleotide sequences in the sample specify the same CDR3. The rearrangement links TRBV3-1 (or the pseudogene TRBV3-2) to TRBJ2-7, with D possibly matching TRBD1 (5 bases). Germline CDR1 reads LGHDT; CDR2 reads YNNKEL (reference sequence). This CDR3 spans 16 amino acids. The V gene lost 0 bases and the J gene lost 4 bases, with 16 bases spanning the gap. CDR3 in amino acids: CASSQDMQGGWYEQYF. As DNA, the CDR3 is TGTGCCAGCAGCCAAGATATGCAGGGTGGCTGGTACGAGCAGTACTTC.

The chain combines TRBV7-9 with TRBJ1-1; the match to TRBD1 covers 8 bases. The CDR3 has 13 residues. Germline CDR1 is SEHNR and CDR2 is FQNEAQ (reference sequence). The J segment lost 6 bases and the V segment lost 5 bases, leaving 5 bases of the junction unmatched. CDR3 DNA: TGTGCCAGCAGCCCGGGACAGGCGTCTGAAGCTTTCTTT. Amino acids: CASSPGQASEAFF.

The rearrangement links TRBV20-1 to TRBJ2-1; D possibly corresponds to TRBD1 (5 bases). The length of the CDR3 is 13 residues. Trimming took off 3 bases at V and 6 bases at J, with 12 bases between the two ends. CDR1 is DFQATT, CDR2 SNEGSKA, per germline (reference sequence). The CDR3 DNA reads TGCAGTGCTAGTGGACAAGACCGCAATGAGCAGTTCTTC. Amino acid sequence: CSASGQDRNEQFF.

The V gene is TRBV28, the J gene TRBJ2-3, with TRBD2 identical over 7 bases. V shed 5 bases and J 6 bases; nucleotides not matched to a gene: 8. Germline CDR1 is MDHEN and CDR2 is SYDVKM. This CDR3 has 14 amino acids. CDR3 amino acids: CASSRGVSRDTQYF. CDR3 nucleotides: TGTGCCAGCAGTCGGGGGGTATCACGGGATACGCAGTATTTT.